This T cell receptor beta chain was observed in a study of T cell responses to AZD1222 COVID-19 vaccine. Findings and limits, study-wide: Seropositive at baseline were only six AZD1222 recipients.

Comments on this clone: What it recognizes is unknown.

Clones were read by immunoSEQ multiplex PCR, and TCRdb kept only the in-frame ones, dropping some. In the table there are roughly 40,000 clones, 80% of which are singletons. Sequenced material: peripheral blood, taken on day 0 of AZD1222 vaccination. The receptor was derived from an adult in good health.

The CDR3 bases are TGCGCCAGCAGTGATAAGCGGGGCACCCAAGAGACCCAGTACTTC. As protein: CASSDKRGTQETQYF. The gene calls are TRBV10-2 and TRBJ2-5; 7 positions match TRBD2. With V trimmed by 3 bases and J by 1 base, 5 bases remained unmatched. Germline assignment: CDR1 WSHSY and CDR2 SAAADI. This CDR3 comprises 15 residues.